The TCR beta chain described here comes from a study of high-grade serous ovarian cancer treatment subgroups. Germline V gives CDR1 SGHAT, CDR2 FQNNGV. The junction had 3 bases not matched to a gene; V was cut back by 3 bases and J by 3 bases. This CDR3 contains 14 residues. This table comes from immunoSEQ multiplex PCR, and its TCRdb copy is limited to in-frame clones, with some not included. The sample records some 7,000 clones, under 85% being singletons. Tumor samples were taken before definitive surgery or chemotherapy. This chain uses TRBV11-2 with TRBJ2-7, with 9 bases lining up with TRBD1. The clonotype originates from a human donor with high-grade serous ovarian cancer. Input material: tumor tissue. The CDR3 DNA follows: TGTGCCAGCAGCTTGGGACAGGGAGTCTACGAGCAGTACTTC. Its translation is CASSLGQGVYEQYF. Full variable domain (missing parts from reference TRBV11-2 and TRBJ2-7): EAGVAQSPRYKIIEKRQSVAFWCNPISGHATLYWYQQILGQGPKLLIQFQNNGVVDDSQLPKDRFSAERLKGVDSTLKIQPAKLEDSAVYLCASSLGQGVYEQYFGPGTRLTVT.